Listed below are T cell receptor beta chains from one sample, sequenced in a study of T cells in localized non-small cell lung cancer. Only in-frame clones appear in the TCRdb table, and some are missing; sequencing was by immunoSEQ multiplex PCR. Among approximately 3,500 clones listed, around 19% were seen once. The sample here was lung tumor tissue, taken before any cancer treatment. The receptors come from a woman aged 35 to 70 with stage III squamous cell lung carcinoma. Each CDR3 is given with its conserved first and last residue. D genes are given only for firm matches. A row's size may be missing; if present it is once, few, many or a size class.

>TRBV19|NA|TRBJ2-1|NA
CASSRRSSSRDEQFF
TGTGCCAGTAGCAGAAGGAGTAGTTCCAGGGATGAGCAGTTCTTC
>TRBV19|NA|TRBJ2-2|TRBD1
CASRAGTGNTGELFF
TGTGCCAGTAGGGCCGGGACAGGGAACACCGGGGAGCTGTTTTTT
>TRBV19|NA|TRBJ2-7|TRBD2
CASSIREGSHEQYF
TGTGCCAGTAGTATCAGGGAGGGATCACACGAGCAGTACTTC
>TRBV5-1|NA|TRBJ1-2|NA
CASSLTGLPGNYGYTF
TGCGCCAGCAGCTTAACAGGGTTACCCGGTAACTATGGCTACACCTTC
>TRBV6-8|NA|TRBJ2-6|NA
CASSRQLGPSGANVLTF
TGTGCCAGCAGCAGACAGTTAGGGCCCTCTGGGGCCAACGTCCTGACTTTC
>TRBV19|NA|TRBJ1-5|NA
CASSIAAAQPQHF
TGTGCCAGTAGTATAGCCGCCGCTCAGCCCCAGCATTTT
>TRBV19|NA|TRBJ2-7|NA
CASPESYEQYF
TGTGCCAGTCCCGAAAGCTACGAGCAGTACTTC
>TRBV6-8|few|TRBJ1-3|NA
CASTESWGGGNTIYF
TGTGCCAGCACCGAGAGCTGGGGAGGCGGAAACACCATATATTTT
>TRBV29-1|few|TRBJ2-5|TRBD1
CSVTGVAETQYF
TGCAGCGTAACAGGGGTCGCGGAGACCCAGTACTTC
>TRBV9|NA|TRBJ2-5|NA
CASSGDGGAGVETQYF
TGTGCCAGCAGTGGGGACGGGGGCGCAGGAGTTGAGACCCAGTACTTC
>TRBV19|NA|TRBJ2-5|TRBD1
CASSIFRGETQYF
TGTGCCAGTAGTATTTTCAGGGGGGAGACCCAGTACTTC
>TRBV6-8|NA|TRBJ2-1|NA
CASSYPGIAAPFYNEQFF
TGTGCCAGCAGTTACCCCGGGATAGCGGCCCCTTTCTACAATGAGCAGTTCTTC
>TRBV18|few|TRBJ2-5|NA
CASSPPELTRQEQETQYF
TGTGCCAGCTCACCACCGGAGTTGACTCGACAGGAACAAGAGACCCAGTACTTC
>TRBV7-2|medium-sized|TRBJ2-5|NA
CASSLARQETQYF
TGTGCCAGCAGCTTAGCCAGGCAAGAGACCCAGTACTTC
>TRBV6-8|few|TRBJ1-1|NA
CASSLDGVNTEAFF
TGTGCCAGCAGCCTTGATGGGGTGAACACTGAAGCTTTCTTT
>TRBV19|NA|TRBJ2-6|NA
CASSIGQTSGANVLTF
TGTGCCAGTAGTATTGGGCAGACCTCTGGGGCCAACGTCCTGACTTTC
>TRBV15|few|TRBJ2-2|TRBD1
CATSRDPKQGAKTGELFF
TGTGCCACCAGCAGAGATCCGAAACAGGGGGCTAAGACCGGGGAGCTGTTTTTT
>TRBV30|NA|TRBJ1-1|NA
CAWSVQDNTEAFF
TGTGCCTGGAGTGTACAGGATAACACTGAAGCTTTCTTT
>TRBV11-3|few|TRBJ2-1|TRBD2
CASSPRPSGRLDEQFF
TGTGCCAGCAGCCCCCGACCTAGCGGGAGATTGGATGAGCAGTTCTTC